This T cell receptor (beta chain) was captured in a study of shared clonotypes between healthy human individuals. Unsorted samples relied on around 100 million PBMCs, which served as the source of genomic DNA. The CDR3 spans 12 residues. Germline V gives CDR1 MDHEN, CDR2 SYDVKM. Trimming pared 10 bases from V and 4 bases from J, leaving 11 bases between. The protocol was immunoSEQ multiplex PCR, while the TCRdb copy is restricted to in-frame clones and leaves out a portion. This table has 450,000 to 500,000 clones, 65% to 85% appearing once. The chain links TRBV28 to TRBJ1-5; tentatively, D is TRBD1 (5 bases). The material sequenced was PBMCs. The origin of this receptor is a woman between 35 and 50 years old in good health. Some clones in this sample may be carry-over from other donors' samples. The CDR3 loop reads CAISGGNQPQHF. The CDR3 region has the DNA TGTGCCATCTCGGGGGGGAATCAGCCCCAGCATTTT. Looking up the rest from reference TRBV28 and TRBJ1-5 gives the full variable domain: DVKVTQSSRYLVKRTGEKVFLECVQDMDHENMFWYRQDPGLGLRLIYFSYDVKMKEKGDIPEGYSVSREKKERFSLILESASTNQTSMYLCAISGGNQPQHFGDGTRLSIL.